The rows below give T cell receptor beta chains drawn from one sample of a study of blood T cell repertoires in COVID-19. Measured with immunoSEQ multiplex PCR; TCRdb has only the in-frame clones, and not every one. Among a few hundred thousand clones listed, 80% to 90% were seen once. Sequenced input: PBMCs or T cells enriched from blood (not recorded which). The receptors were sampled from a man aged 30 to 39 with acute COVID-19. The CDR3 runs from the conserved cysteine through the conserved F or W. A D gene is named only where the DNA matches it firmly. Not every row has a clone size; where given, it reads once, few, many or a size class.

V	D	J	size	CDR3	DNA
TRBV6-4	TRBD2	TRBJ2-3	many	CASSEGGRTTDTQYF	TGTGCCAGCTCCGAGGGCGGGAGAACCACAGATACGCAGTATTTT
TRBV6-2/TRBV6-3	TRBD1	TRBJ2-3	.	CASSSNRGAQYF	TGTGCCAGCAGTTCAAACAGGGGGGCGCAGTATTTT
TRBV7-5	.	TRBJ2-2	.	CVRSSHPRVRDTGELFF	TGTGTCAGAAGCTCCCATCCCCGGGTCCGGGACACCGGGGAGCTGTTTTTT
TRBV28	TRBD1	TRBJ1-5	.	CASSFGTGGAQPQHF	TGTGCCAGCAGTTTTGGGACAGGGGGTGCTCAGCCCCAGCATTTT
TRBV29-1	TRBD1	TRBJ2-3	.	CSVVQGMVADTQYF	TGCAGCGTTGTACAGGGGATGGTTGCAGATACGCAGTATTTT
TRBV5-1	.	TRBJ1-6	.	CASSSSGQTSPLHF	TGCGCCAGCAGTTCCTCCGGTCAAACTTCACCCCTCCACTTT
TRBV29-1	.	TRBJ2-4	.	CSALLENIQYF	TGCAGCGCCCTCCTTGAAAACATTCAGTACTTC
TRBV9	.	TRBJ1-1	.	CASRAGGREGAEAFF	TGTGCCAGCAGGGCCGGGGGCAGGGAGGGAGCTGAAGCTTTCTTT
TRBV28	.	TRBJ1-1	.	CASSLGAASEAFF	TGTGCCAGCTCATTAGGGGCTGCGTCTGAAGCTTTCTTT
TRBV6-5	.	TRBJ1-4	.	CASSYSGNYNEKLFF	TGTGCCAGCAGTTACTCGGGCAATTATAATGAAAAACTGTTTTTT
TRBV6-5	.	TRBJ1-2	once	CASSNDRWSGYTF	TGTGCCAGCAGCAACGACAGGTGGTCTGGCTACACCTTC
TRBV15	.	TRBJ1-5	.	CATAERGGYGNQPQHF	TGTGCCACTGCTGAAAGGGGGGGGTATGGCAATCAGCCCCAGCATTTT
TRBV27	TRBD1	TRBJ1-2	.	CASSPQGKSGYTF	TGTGCCAGCAGTCCACAGGGGAAGAGTGGCTACACCTTC
TRBV18	.	TRBJ2-1	.	CASSPAQGRYNEQFF	TGTGCCAGCTCACCAGCACAGGGCCGTTACAATGAGCAGTTCTTC
TRBV29-1	.	TRBJ2-2	.	CSVGFRYTGELFF	TGCAGCGTTGGTTTCAGATACACCGGGGAGCTGTTTTTT